This T cell receptor (beta chain) stems from a study of siplizumab effects on memory and regulatory T cells. Sequencing was performed with immunoSEQ multiplex PCR; in TCRdb, only in-frame clones are kept and a portion is missing. The sample includes around 100,000 clones, approximately 94% of them seen just once. Findings of the study overall: Relative to controls at around 25%, mappable alloreactive CD4+ clones exhibited a mean Treg-derived proportion of approximately 62% with siplizumab. Some alloreactive sequences were traceable to unstimulated CD4+ memory cells, and siplizumab significantly reduced them.

In regard to this clone: The antigen is not known.

This CDR3 is built from 13 residues. Sequencing was done on a sample of Tregs sorted from blood. The chain is built from TRBV12-2 and TRBJ1-4. TRBV12-2 is reported as a pseudogene. The sequence came from a human donor in good health. CDR3 sequence reads: CASHTRVNEKLFF. The CDR3 bases are TGTGCAAGTCACACAAGGGTTAATGAAAAACTGTTTTTT.